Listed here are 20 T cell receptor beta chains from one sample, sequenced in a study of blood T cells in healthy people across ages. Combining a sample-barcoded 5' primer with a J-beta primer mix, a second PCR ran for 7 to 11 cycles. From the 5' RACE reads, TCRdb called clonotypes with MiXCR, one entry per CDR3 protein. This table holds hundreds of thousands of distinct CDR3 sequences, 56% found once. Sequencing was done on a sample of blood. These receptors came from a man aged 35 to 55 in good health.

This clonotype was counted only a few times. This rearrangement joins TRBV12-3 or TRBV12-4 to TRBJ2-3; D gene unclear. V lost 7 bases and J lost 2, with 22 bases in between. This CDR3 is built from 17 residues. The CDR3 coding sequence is TGTGCCAGCACCTCTCCCTTCGTTTGGCGGCACACAGATACGCAGTATTTT. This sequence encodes CASTSPFVWRHTDTQYF.

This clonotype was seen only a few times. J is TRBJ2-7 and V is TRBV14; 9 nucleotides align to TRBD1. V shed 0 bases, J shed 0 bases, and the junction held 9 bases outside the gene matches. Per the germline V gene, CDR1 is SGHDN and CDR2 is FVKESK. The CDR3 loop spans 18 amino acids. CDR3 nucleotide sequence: TGTGCCAGCAGCCAAGATGGGACAGGGTGGCTAACCTCCTACGAGCAGTACTTC. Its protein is CASSQDGTGWLTSYEQYF.

The CDR3 DNA reads TGCGCCAGCAGCCAAGAGCTAGCGGGGGAGCAGTACTTC. Translation: CASSQELAGEQYF. V is TRBV4-1 and J is TRBJ2-5; 10 bases align to TRBD2. The germline V gene has CDR1 MGHRA and CDR2 YSYEKL. CDR3 length equals 13 residues. Losses at the gene ends were 0 bases for V and 11 bases for J; bases not matched to a gene: 3.

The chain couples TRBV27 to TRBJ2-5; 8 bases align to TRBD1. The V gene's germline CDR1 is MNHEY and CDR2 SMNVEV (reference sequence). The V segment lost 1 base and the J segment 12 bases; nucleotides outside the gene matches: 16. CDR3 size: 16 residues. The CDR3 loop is CASSLLSTSRDRREYF. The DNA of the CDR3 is TGTGCCAGCAGTTTATTATCGACCTCCAGGGACAGGCGGGAGTACTTC.

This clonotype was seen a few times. CDR3 DNA sequence: TGCGCCAGCAGCTTGTTAGCTAGCGGGAGGAACAATGAGCAGTTCTTC. It specifies CASSLLASGRNNEQFF. The V and J genes are TRBV5-1 and TRBJ2-1; TRBD2 aligns across 11 bases. The length of the CDR3 is 16 residues. V was pared by 1 base and J by 5 bases, with 5 bases of the junction left unmatched. The germline V gene encodes CDR1 SGHRS and CDR2 YFSETQ. Together with reference TRBV5-1 and TRBJ2-1, the CDR3 gives the full variable domain: KAGVTQTPRYLIKTRGQQVTLSCSPISGHRSVSWYQQTPGQGLQFLFEYFSETQRNKGNFPGRFSGRQFSNSRSEMNVSTLELGDSALYLCASSLLASGRNNEQFFGPGTRLTVL.

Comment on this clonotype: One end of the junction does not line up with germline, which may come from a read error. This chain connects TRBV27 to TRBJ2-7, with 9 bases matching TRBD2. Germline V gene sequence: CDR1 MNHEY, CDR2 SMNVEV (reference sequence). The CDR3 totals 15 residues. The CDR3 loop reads CASNLMTSGSYEQYF. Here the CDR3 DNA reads TGTGCCAGCAATTTAATGACTAGCGGTTCCTACGAGCAGTACTTC.

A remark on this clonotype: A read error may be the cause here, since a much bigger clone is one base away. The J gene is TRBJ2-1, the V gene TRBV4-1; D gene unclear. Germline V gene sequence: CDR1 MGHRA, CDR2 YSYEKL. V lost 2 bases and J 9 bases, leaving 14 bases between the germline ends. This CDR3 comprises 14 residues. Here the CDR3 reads CASSQYVRGGEQFF. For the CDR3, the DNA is TGCGCCAGCAGCCAATATGTCAGAGGCGGTGAGCAGTTCTTC.

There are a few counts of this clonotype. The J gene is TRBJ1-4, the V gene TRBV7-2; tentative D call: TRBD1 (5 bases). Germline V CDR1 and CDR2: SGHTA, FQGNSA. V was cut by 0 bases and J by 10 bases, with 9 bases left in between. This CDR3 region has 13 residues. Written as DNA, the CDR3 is TGTGCCAGCAGCTTAGCGCGACAGTCAAAACTGTTTTTT. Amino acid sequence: CASSLARQSKLFF. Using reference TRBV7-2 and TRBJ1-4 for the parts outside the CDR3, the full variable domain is GAGVSQSPSNKVTEKGKDVELRCDPISGHTALYWYRQSLGQGLEFLIYFQGNSAPDKSGLPSDRFSAERTGGSVSTLTIQRTQQEDSAVYLCASSLARQSKLFFGSGTQLSVL.

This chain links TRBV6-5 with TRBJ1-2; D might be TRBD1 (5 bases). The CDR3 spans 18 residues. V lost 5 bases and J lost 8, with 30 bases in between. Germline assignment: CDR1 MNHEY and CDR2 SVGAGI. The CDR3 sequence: CASSHGGVAWVHGFGYTF. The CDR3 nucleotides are TGTGCCAGCAGTCACGGGGGAGTGGCGTGGGTTCACGGGTTCGGCTACACCTTC.

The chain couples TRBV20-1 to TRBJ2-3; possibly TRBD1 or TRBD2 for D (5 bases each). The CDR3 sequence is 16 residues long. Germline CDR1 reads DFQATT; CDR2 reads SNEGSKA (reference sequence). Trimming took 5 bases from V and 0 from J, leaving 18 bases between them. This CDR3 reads CSASLDGGASTDTQYF. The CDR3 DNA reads TGCAGTGCTTCATTGGATGGGGGAGCCAGCACAGATACGCAGTATTTT.

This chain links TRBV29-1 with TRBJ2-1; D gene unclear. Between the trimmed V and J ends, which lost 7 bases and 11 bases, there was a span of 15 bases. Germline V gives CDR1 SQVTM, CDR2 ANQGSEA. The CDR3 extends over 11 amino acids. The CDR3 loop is CSALLESKQFF. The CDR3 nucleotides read TGCAGCGCGCTTCTAGAGAGCAAGCAGTTCTTC.

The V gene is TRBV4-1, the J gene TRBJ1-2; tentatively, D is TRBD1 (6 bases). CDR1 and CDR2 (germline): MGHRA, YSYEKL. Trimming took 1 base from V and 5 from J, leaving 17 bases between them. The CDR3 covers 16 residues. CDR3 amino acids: CASSQGGGAILYGYTF. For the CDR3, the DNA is TGCGCCAGCAGCCAAGGCGGGGGGGCTATCCTATATGGCTACACCTTC.

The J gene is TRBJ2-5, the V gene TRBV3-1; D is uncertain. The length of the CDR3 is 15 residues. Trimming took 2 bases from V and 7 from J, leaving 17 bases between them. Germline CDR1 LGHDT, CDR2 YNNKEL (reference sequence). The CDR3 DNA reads TGTGCCAGCAGCCAAAGCCCTGGATCTGTGGGGACCCAGTACTTC. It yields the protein CASSQSPGSVGTQYF.

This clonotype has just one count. CDR3 residues: CASSQDSGAGTQYF. The CDR3 bases are TGCGCCAGCAGCCAAGATTCGGGAGCAGGTACGCAGTATTTT. The J gene is TRBJ2-3, the V gene TRBV4-3, with D possibly being TRBD2 (6 bases). Trimming shortened V by 0 bases and J by 8 bases, and 12 bases separated the two germline ends. The CDR3 totals 14 residues. CDR1 LGHNA and CDR2 YSLEER come from the germline V gene.

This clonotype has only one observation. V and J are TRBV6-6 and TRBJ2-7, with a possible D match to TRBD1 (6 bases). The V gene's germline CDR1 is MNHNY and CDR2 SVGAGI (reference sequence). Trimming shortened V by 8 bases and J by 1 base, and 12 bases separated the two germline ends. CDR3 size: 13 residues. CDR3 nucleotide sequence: TGTGCCAGCCACCCGGACAGATCCTACGAGCAGTACTTC. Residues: CASHPDRSYEQYF.

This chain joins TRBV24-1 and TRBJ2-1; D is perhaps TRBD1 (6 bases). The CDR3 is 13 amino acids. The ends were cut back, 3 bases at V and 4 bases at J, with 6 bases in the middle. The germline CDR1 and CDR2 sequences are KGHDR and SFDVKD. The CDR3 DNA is TGTGCCACCAGTGATGGACAGTACAATGAGCAGTTCTTC. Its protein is CATSDGQYNEQFF.

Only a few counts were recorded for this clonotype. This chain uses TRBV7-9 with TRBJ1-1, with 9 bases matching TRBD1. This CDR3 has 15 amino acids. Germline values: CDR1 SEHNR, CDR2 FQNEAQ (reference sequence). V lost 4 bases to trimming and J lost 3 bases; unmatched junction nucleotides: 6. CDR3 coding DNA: TGTGCCAGCAGCTCCCCACAGGGGGCTGACACTGAAGCTTTCTTT. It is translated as CASSSPQGADTEAFF. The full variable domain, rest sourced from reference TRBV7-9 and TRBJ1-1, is DTGVSQNPRHKITKRGQNVTFRCDPISEHNRLYWYRQTLGQGPEFLTYFQNEAQLEKSRLLSDRFSAERPKGSFSTLEIQRTEQGDSAMYLCASSSPQGADTEAFFGQGTRLTVV.

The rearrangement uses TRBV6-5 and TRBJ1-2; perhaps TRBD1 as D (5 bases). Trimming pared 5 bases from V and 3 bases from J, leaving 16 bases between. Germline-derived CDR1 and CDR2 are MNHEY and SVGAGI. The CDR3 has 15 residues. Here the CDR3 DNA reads TGTGCCAGCAGTCCGGGGGTTCCGGACTACTATGGCTACACCTTC. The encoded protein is CASSPGVPDYYGYTF.

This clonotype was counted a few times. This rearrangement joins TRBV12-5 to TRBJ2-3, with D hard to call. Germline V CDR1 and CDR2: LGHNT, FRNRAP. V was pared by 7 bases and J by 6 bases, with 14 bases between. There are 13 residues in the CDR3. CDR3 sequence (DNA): TGTGCTAGTGCCTCGTCTTCTTTTGATACGCAGTATTTT. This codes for CASASSSFDTQYF.

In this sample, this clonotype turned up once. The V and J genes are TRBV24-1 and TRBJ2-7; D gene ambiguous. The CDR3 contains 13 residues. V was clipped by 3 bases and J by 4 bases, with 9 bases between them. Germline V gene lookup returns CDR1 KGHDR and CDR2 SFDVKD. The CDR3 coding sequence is TGTGCCACCAGTGATCCTGCACAATACGAGCAGTACTTC. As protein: CATSDPAQYEQYF.